The present T cell receptor beta chain was sequenced within a study of cytomegalovirus exposure and HLA in healthy donors. The wider study: Both the 120 or so validation repertoires and the 666 first-cohort repertoires used the same platform, as reported by a later analysis.

About this clone itself: The antigen remains unidentified.

Broader study findings: Researchers catalogued 150 or so TCR beta chains as cytomegalovirus-associated. TCR sequences were mostly rare, though some public TCRs occurred in many donors.

The table came from immunoSEQ multiplex PCR; TCRdb's copy has only in-frame clones and leaves some out. The data hold under 100,000 clones, with roughly 83% observed a single time. The ends were cut back, 7 bases at V and 0 bases at J, with 7 bases in the middle. Per germline, CDR1 GTSNPN and CDR2 SVGIG (reference sequence). The CDR3 is 13 residues long. The sequence derives from a young woman in good health and CMV-seropositive. The chain employs TRBV30 and TRBJ2-6; the D is unclear. Sample: PBMCs. The CDR3 protein is CASSDSGANVLTF. The DNA for the CDR3 is TGTGCCTCCAGCGACTCTGGGGCCAACGTCCTGACTTTC.